Each of the 9 T cell receptor beta chains below was sequenced from the same sample in a study of beta chain features in type 1 diabetes. Broader study findings: Patients with Type 1 diabetes showed moderately but significantly shorter TCRB CDR3s in all four CD4+ subsets.

These receptors lack a known antigen. Sequenced material consisted of expressed TCRB transcripts (all of the isolated RNA was reverse transcribed). The assay was immunoSEQ multiplex PCR, and TCRdb's table has in-frame clones only and misses some. The table includes around 180,000 clones, about 7.8% detected once. The material sequenced was central memory CD4+ T cells from blood. All receptors derive from a woman in her thirties or forties with type 1 diabetes.

A single count supports this clone. The gene calls are TRBV4-3 and TRBJ2-3; 8 bases are shared with TRBD2. The CDR3 extends over 17 amino acids. With V trimmed by 4 bases and J by 2 bases, 11 bases remained unmatched. Germline CDR1 is LGHNA and CDR2 is YSLEER. CDR3 sequence (DNA): TGCGCCAGCAGCCCCTCTCAAACTAGCGGAAACACAGATACGCAGTATTTT. Translating gives CASSPSQTSGNTDTQYF.

The V gene is TRBV7-9, the J gene TRBJ1-6; 8 positions agree with TRBD1. CDR3 length: 14 amino acids. From germline, CDR1 is SEHNR and CDR2 FQNEAQ (reference sequence). The V gene end was trimmed by 5 bases and the J gene end by 8 bases; junction bases not matched to a gene: 5. The CDR3 DNA sequence: TGTGCCAGCAGCCGACAGGGGAGCGATTCACCCCTCCACTTT. Its translation is CASSRQGSDSPLHF.

The V call is TRBV6-5, the J call TRBJ2-7; 11 bases are a match to TRBD1. The junction had 0 bases not matched to a gene; V was cut back by 2 bases and J by 6 bases. Germline V gene data show CDR1 as MNHEY and CDR2 as SVGAGI. This CDR3 has 13 residues. This CDR3 is CASSYGQGAEQYF. DNA of the CDR3: TGTGCCAGCAGTTACGGACAGGGGGCCGAGCAGTACTTC.

The chain is built from TRBV10-3 and TRBJ2-5; 11 bases line up with TRBD1. J lost 5 bases, V lost 10 bases, and 9 bases had no gene match. The germline V gene has CDR1 ENHRY and CDR2 SYGVKD. The length of the CDR3 is 14 residues. CDR3 sequence (DNA): TGTGCCAGCCGGACAGGGGGCCAGGGGGAGACCCAGTACTTC. Translating gives CASRTGGQGETQYF.

The chain employs TRBV5-4 and TRBJ2-1, with 7 positions matching TRBD1. V shed 5 bases, J shed 0 bases, and the junction held 5 bases outside the gene matches. CDR1 and CDR2 from the germline V gene are SGHNT and YYREEE (reference sequence). CDR3 length equals 15 residues. For the CDR3, the DNA is TGTGCCAGCAGTTCCGGGACAGCCTCCTACAATGAGCAGTTCTTC. It translates to CASSSGTASYNEQFF.

J is TRBJ2-3 and V is TRBV4-3; 13 nucleotides line up with TRBD2. The CDR3 is 15 amino acids. Germline CDR1 and CDR2: LGHNA and YSLEER. The ends lost 0 bases at V and 6 bases at J; junction bases unmatched: 0. The DNA for the CDR3 is TGCGCCAGCAGCCAAGAGACTAGCGGGAGGGATACGCAGTATTTT. Its protein is CASSQETSGRDTQYF.

This clone was found a few times. The chain carries TRBV7-2 and TRBJ2-5; 7 positions match TRBD1. Germline lookup yields CDR1 SGHTA and CDR2 FQGNSA. The CDR3 has 14 amino acids. With V trimmed by 5 bases and J by 2 bases, 5 bases remained unmatched. The CDR3 coding sequence is TGTGCCAGCAGCGCTAGCAGGGGGCAAGAGACCCAGTACTTC. Translating gives CASSASRGQETQYF.

This clone was detected many times. The rearrangement joins TRBV29-1 to TRBJ2-3; maybe TRBD1 (6 bases). Germline assignment: CDR1 SQVTM and CDR2 ANQGSEA. The V end lost 2 bases, the J end lost 9 bases, and 9 bases lay between the germline ends. The CDR3 covers 11 residues. CDR3 protein: CSVEQGTTQYF. The CDR3 DNA reads as TGCAGCGTTGAACAGGGGACAACGCAGTATTTT.

This clone was observed a handful of times. This chain joins TRBV18 and TRBJ2-5, with 7 bases lining up with TRBD1. Germline CDR1 is KGHSH and CDR2 is LQKENI. V shed 3 bases, J shed 1 base, and the junction held 2 bases outside the gene matches. The CDR3 loop spans 14 amino acids. The CDR3 nucleotides read TGTGCCAGCTCACCGGGGACAGCCCAAGAGACCCAGTACTTC. As protein: CASSPGTAQETQYF. The full variable domain, its missing parts supplied by reference TRBV18 and TRBJ2-5, is NAGVMQNPRHLVRRRGQEARLRCSPMKGHSHVYWYRQLPEEGLKFMVYLQKENIIDESGMPKERFSAEFPKEGPSILRIQQVVRGDSAAYFCASSPGTAQETQYFGPGTRLLVL.